The next 25 T cell receptor beta chains were all read from a single sample in a study of monozygotic twins with inflammatory bowel disease. TCRdb reworked the 5' RACE reads into one entry per CDR3 protein, no DNA. This table lists about 350,000 distinct CDR3 sequences. Sequencing was performed on blood. The receptors here all came from a human donor with ulcerative colitis or Crohn's disease, or a healthy co-twin of an affected twin (not recorded which).

The rearrangement links TRBV6-1 to TRBJ2-2; checking the TCRdb D call of TRBD1 is not possible without DNA. Germline CDR1 and CDR2: MNHNS and SASEGT. This CDR3 comprises 14 residues. CDR3 in amino acids: CASSPWGPTGELFF.

V usage is TRBV18 and J usage is TRBJ2-4. The CDR3 is 15 amino acids. Germline assignment: CDR1 KGHSH and CDR2 LQKENI. CDR3 in amino acids: CASSPPTGGKNIQYF.

This chain links TRBV20-1 with TRBJ1-5; TCRdb calls TRBD1, which cannot be checked without DNA. Germline CDR1 reads DFQATT; CDR2 reads SNEGSKA (reference sequence). The CDR3 spans 14 residues. This CDR3 is CSARTGGAEQPQHF.

V usage is TRBV7-9 and J usage is TRBJ1-2. This CDR3 region has 16 residues. Per the germline V gene, CDR1 is SEHNR and CDR2 is FQNEAQ (reference sequence). CDR3 sequence reads: CASSPSRQQLFYGYTF.

The chain carries TRBV23-1 and TRBJ2-7; TCRdb lists TRBD2, though no DNA is available to test this call. TRBV23-1 is assigned to the ORF class and has an uncertain function. The CDR3 runs to 17 residues. The CDR3 here is CASGGTSGPRNYYEQYF.

This chain links TRBV5-1 with TRBJ1-1. The CDR3 spans 13 residues. Germline V gives CDR1 SGHRS, CDR2 YFSETQ. The chain's CDR3 is CASSDGGNTEAFF.

This CDR3 reads CASSPRAEQYF. This chain uses TRBV12-3 or TRBV12-4 with TRBJ2-7; TCRdb gives TRBD1 as the D gene, but with no DNA this cannot be confirmed. The CDR3 runs 11 residues.

The CDR3: CASSVVYGGTDTQYF. This sequence joins TRBV9 and TRBJ2-3. This CDR3 spans 15 amino acids. Germline values: CDR1 SGDLS, CDR2 YYNGEE.

V and J are TRBV4-3 and TRBJ2-2. The CDR3 totals 14 residues. The V gene's germline CDR1 is LGHNA and CDR2 YSLEER. The CDR3: CASSQSGQTGELFF.

The chain combines TRBV24-1 with TRBJ1-2; TCRdb gives TRBD1 as the D gene, but with no DNA this cannot be confirmed. Germline CDR1 reads KGHDR; CDR2 reads SFDVKD. CDR3 size: 13 residues. The CDR3 protein is CATRDSSNYGYTF.

This chain links TRBV4-1 with TRBJ2-3; checking the TCRdb D call of TRBD2 is not possible without DNA. There are 15 residues in the CDR3. The germline CDR1 and CDR2 sequences are MGHRA and YSYEKL. The CDR3 sequence is CASSPRLAGMYTQYF.

The chain couples TRBV5-1 to TRBJ2-7; there is no DNA to check the TCRdb D call of TRBD1. CDR1 is SGHRS and CDR2 is YFSETQ in the germline V gene. CDR3 size: 14 residues. The CDR3 sequence is CASSNPGTEYEQYF.

This sequence joins TRBV6-1 and TRBJ2-7. The CDR3 has 15 amino acids. Per the germline V gene, CDR1 is MNHNS and CDR2 is SASEGT. This CDR3 reads CASSEGVGLVNEQYF.

The rearrangement links TRBV30 to TRBJ2-2; TCRdb's D call of TRBD2 is untestable without DNA. Germline loops: CDR1 GTSNPN, CDR2 SVGIG (reference sequence). The CDR3 is 15 residues long. CDR3 sequence: CASTAGSGRTGELFF.

The gene calls are TRBV12-3 or TRBV12-4 and TRBJ2-7; TCRdb outputs TRBD1, but without DNA this stays unchecked. The CDR3 is 16 residues long. The CDR3: CASSPHSGQPGYEQYF.

The V and J genes are TRBV19 and TRBJ1-6. Looked up from germline, CDR1 is LNHDA and CDR2 is SQIVND (reference sequence). This CDR3 has 11 amino acids. This chain's CDR3 is CASKGESPLHF.

The chain uses TRBV29-1 and TRBJ2-7. CDR1 is SQVTM and CDR2 is ANQGSEA in the germline V gene. This CDR3 is 14 amino acids long. The CDR3 reads CSVEDGSGLYEQYF.

The chain has TRBV4-1 and TRBJ2-7; the TRBD1 assignment by TCRdb is unverifiable without DNA. This CDR3 spans 15 amino acids. Germline V CDR1 and CDR2: MGHRA, YSYEKL. The CDR3 sequence is CASSQETGVFYEQYF.

The chain combines TRBV12-3 or TRBV12-4 with TRBJ2-3; TCRdb designates TRBD2, a call that cannot be tested without DNA. The CDR3 totals 15 residues. The CDR3 reads CASSWGTSARDTQYF.

This chain connects TRBV10-3 to TRBJ1-1; TCRdb's D gene call, TRBD1, goes unchecked for lack of DNA. The CDR3 extends over 14 amino acids. The germline CDR1 and CDR2 sequences are ENHRY and SYGVKD. This CDR3 is CAISVDRGNTEAFF.

The V call is TRBV12-3 or TRBV12-4, the J call TRBJ2-1; the D call from TCRdb, TRBD2, cannot be confirmed without DNA. This CDR3 has 11 residues. The CDR3 spells CASSSRGEQFF.

The J gene is TRBJ1-1, the V gene TRBV19; absent DNA, TCRdb's TRBD1 call cannot be checked. CDR1 LNHDA and CDR2 SQIVND come from the germline V gene (reference sequence). The CDR3 consists of 13 residues. Here the CDR3 reads CASSPGTGPEAFF.

The chain couples TRBV29-1 to TRBJ1-5. The CDR3 has 13 amino acids. CDR1 and CDR2 (germline): SQVTM, ANQGSEA. This chain's CDR3 is CSVGEGLDQPQHF. Full variable domain (remainder filled in from reference TRBV29-1 and TRBJ1-5): SAVISQKPSRDICQRGTSLTIQCQVDSQVTMMFWYRQQPGQSLTLIATANQGSEATYESGFVIDKFPISRPNLTFSTLTVSNMSPEDSSIYLCSVGEGLDQPQHFGDGTRLSIL.

The J gene is TRBJ2-5, the V gene TRBV11-2; TCRdb's D call, TRBD1, is unchecked because there is no DNA. CDR1 is SGHAT, CDR2 FQNNGV, per germline. This CDR3 is 15 amino acids long. The CDR3 is CASSLAGQGIRTQYF.

CDR3 residues: CASTTSRQGTEAFF. The V and J genes are TRBV5-1 and TRBJ1-1. Germline values: CDR1 SGHRS, CDR2 YFSETQ. This CDR3 is built from 14 residues. Complete variable domain (other parts from reference TRBV5-1 and TRBJ1-1): KAGVTQTPRYLIKTRGQQVTLSCSPISGHRSVSWYQQTPGQGLQFLFEYFSETQRNKGNFPGRFSGRQFSNSRSEMNVSTLELGDSALYLCASTTSRQGTEAFFGQGTRLTVV.